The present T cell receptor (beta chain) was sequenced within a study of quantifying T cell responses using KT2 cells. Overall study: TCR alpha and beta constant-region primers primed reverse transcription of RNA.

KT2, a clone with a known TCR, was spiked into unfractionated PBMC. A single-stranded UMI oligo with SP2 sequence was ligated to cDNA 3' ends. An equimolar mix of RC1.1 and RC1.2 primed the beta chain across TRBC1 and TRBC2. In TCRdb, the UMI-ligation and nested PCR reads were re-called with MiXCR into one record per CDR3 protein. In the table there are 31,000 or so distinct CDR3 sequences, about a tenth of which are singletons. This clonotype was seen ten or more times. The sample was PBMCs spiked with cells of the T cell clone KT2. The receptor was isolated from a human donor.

CDR3 sequence: CASAPTGTQDYEQYF. The CDR3 DNA sequence: TGCGCCAGCGCGCCGACCGGGACCCAAGACTACGAGCAGTACTTC. The rearrangement links TRBV5-1 to TRBJ2-7, with D possibly being TRBD1 or TRBD2 (5 bases each). In germline, CDR1 is SGHRS, CDR2 YFSETQ. This CDR3 is 15 amino acids long. Trimming stripped 7 bases from V and 3 bases from J, with 20 bases between.